What follows is one TCR beta chain and its context. The data derive from a study of STAT5B mutations in CD4+ large granular lymphocyte leukemia. Sequencing was performed with immunoSEQ multiplex PCR; in TCRdb, only in-frame clones are kept and a portion is missing. The repertoire holds 23,000 or so clones, with 60% to 80% as singletons. The sequenced sample consisted of CD4+ T cells from blood buffy coats. The TCR originated in a human donor in good health.

The CDR3 DNA reads TGCGCCAGCAGCCTGGGCTTGGTGGAGACCCAGTACTTC. Its protein is CASSLGLVETQYF. This rearrangement joins TRBV4-1 to TRBJ2-5; D is unclear. Germline lookup yields CDR1 MGHRA and CDR2 YSYEKL. V lost 4 bases, J lost 5 bases, and 11 bases lay in between. The CDR3 contains 13 residues.